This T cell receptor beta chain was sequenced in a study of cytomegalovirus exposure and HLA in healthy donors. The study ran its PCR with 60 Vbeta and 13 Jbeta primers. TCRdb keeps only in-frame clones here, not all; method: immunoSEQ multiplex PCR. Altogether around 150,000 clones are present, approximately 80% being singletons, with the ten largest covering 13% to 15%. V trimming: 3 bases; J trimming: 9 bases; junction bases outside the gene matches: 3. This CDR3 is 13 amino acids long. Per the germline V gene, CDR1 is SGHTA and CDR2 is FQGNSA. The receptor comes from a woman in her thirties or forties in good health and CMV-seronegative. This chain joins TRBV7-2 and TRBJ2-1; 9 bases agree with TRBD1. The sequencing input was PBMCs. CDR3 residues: CASSLGTGREQFF. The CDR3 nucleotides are TGTGCCAGCAGCTTGGGGACAGGGCGTGAGCAGTTCTTC.